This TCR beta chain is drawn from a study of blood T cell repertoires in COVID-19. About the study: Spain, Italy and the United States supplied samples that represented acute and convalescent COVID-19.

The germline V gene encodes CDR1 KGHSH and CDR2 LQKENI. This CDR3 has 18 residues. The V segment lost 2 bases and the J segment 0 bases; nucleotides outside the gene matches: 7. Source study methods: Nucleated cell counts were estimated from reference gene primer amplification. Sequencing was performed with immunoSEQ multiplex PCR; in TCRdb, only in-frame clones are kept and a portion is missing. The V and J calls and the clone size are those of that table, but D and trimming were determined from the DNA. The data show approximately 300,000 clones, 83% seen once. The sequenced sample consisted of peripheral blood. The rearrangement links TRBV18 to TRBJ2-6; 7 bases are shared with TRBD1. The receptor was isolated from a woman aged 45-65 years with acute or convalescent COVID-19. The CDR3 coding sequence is TGTGCCAGCTCACCATTCACAGGGGCCAACTCTGGGGCCAACGTCCTGACTTTC. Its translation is CASSPFTGANSGANVLTF.